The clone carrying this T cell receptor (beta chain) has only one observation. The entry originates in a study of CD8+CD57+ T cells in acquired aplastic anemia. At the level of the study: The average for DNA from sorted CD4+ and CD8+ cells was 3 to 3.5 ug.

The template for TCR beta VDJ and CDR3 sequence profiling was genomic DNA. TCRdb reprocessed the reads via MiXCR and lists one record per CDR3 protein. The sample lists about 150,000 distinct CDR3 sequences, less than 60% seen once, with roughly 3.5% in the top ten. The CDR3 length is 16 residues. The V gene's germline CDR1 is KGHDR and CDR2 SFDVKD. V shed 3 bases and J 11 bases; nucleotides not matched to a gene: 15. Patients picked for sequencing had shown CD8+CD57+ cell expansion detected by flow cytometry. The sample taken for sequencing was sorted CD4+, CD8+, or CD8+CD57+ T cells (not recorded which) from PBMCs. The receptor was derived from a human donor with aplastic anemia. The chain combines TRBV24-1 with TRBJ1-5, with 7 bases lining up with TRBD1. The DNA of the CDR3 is TGTGCCACCAGTGATATTCGACAGGGTAAACAAGAGACCCAGCATTTT. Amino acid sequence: CATSDIRQGKQETQHF.